A selection of T cell receptor beta chains follows, all from one sample in a study of T cells in Graves' hyperthyroidism and ophthalmopathy. MiXCR, applied by TCRdb to the multiplex PCR reads, yields one record per CDR3 protein. The sample yields 500,000 or so distinct CDR3 sequences, about 15% seen once. The sequencing sample was made of blood. The receptors originated from a woman aged 18 to 35 with Graves' ophthalmopathy. CDR3s include the opening cysteine and the closing phenylalanine or tryptophan. A D gene is named only where the DNA matches it firmly. Some rows have no size entry. The others give once, few or many, or a class for an expanded clone.

D gene	J gene	V gene	clone size	CDR3 protein	CDR3 DNA
-	TRBJ1-1	TRBV10-1	-	CASSGTSTEAFF	TGCGCCAGCAGTGGTACCTCCACTGAAGCTTTCTTT
-	TRBJ2-1	TRBV20-1	many	CSAPPTARTYNEQFF	TGCAGTGCCCCGCCGACGGCCAGGACCTACAATGAGCAGTTCTTC
TRBD1	TRBJ2-3	TRBV30	few	CAWGTGSGDTQYF	TGTGCCTGGGGGACAGGGTCAGGGGATACGCAGTATTTT
-	TRBJ2-1	TRBV6-1	few	CASRTANEQFF	TGTGCCAGCAGGACAGCGAATGAGCAGTTCTTC
TRBD1	TRBJ2-1	TRBV10-3	few	CAISEGTGYEQFF	TGTGCCATCAGTGAGGGGACAGGGTATGAGCAGTTCTTC
TRBD2	TRBJ2-2	TRBV12-3/TRBV12-4	many	CASRQTSGRNTGELFF	TGTGCCAGCAGGCAGACTAGCGGAAGGAACACCGGGGAGCTGTTTTTT
TRBD1	TRBJ2-1	TRBV6-1	few	CASRTGGAYNEQFF	TGTGCCAGCAGGACAGGGGGCGCCTACAATGAGCAGTTCTTC
TRBD2	TRBJ2-3	TRBV20-1	many	CSAIPGLETDTQYF	TGCAGTGCTATCCCGGGACTAGAAACAGATACGCAGTATTTT
-	TRBJ2-5	TRBV10-3	many	CAISDGDQETQYF	TGTGCCATCAGTGACGGGGACCAAGAGACCCAGTACTTC
-	TRBJ2-7	TRBV6-1	-	CASSDPDSPQRYF	TGTGCCAGCAGTGATCCTGACAGCCCCCAGCGGTACTTC
TRBD2	TRBJ2-5	TRBV4-3	-	CASSQYTSGSYQETQYF	TGCGCCAGCAGCCAGTACACTAGCGGAAGTTACCAAGAGACCCAGTACTTC
TRBD2	TRBJ2-3	TRBV20-1	many	CSARDWGTSGRMNTQYF	TGCAGTGCTAGAGATTGGGGCACTAGCGGGAGGATGAATACGCAGTATTTT
-	TRBJ2-1	TRBV5-7	many	CASTSYPSRCDEQFF	TGTGCCAGCACCTCCTACCCCTCTCGCTGCGATGAGCAGTTCTTC
TRBD1	TRBJ1-5	TRBV20-1	many	CSAARDRDQPQHF	TGCAGTGCCGCACGGGACAGGGATCAGCCCCAGCATTTT
-	TRBJ2-7	TRBV6-1	many	CASTQGRGRYEQYF	TGTGCCAGCACCCAGGGGCGGGGGCGGTACGAGCAGTACTTC
-	TRBJ2-7	TRBV7-2	few	CASSPRAYYEQYF	TGTGCCAGCAGCCCCCGGGCCTACTACGAGCAGTACTTC
-	TRBJ2-1	TRBV20-1	many	CSARDHHSTYNEQFF	TGCAGTGCTAGAGATCACCACTCTACCTACAATGAGCAGTTCTTC
-	TRBJ1-1	TRBV3-1	-	CASSQDGWDAIANTEAFF	TGTGCCAGCAGCCAAGATGGATGGGACGCCATCGCGAACACTGAAGCTTTCTTT
TRBD1	TRBJ2-7	TRBV7-9	many	CASSPRTGTGYEQYF	TGTGCCAGCAGCCCCAGGACAGGGACGGGCTACGAGCAGTACTTC
TRBD2	TRBJ2-7	TRBV7-9	many	CASSLGGTSGSYEQYF	TGTGCCAGCAGCTTGGGGGGGACTAGCGGGAGCTACGAGCAGTACTTC